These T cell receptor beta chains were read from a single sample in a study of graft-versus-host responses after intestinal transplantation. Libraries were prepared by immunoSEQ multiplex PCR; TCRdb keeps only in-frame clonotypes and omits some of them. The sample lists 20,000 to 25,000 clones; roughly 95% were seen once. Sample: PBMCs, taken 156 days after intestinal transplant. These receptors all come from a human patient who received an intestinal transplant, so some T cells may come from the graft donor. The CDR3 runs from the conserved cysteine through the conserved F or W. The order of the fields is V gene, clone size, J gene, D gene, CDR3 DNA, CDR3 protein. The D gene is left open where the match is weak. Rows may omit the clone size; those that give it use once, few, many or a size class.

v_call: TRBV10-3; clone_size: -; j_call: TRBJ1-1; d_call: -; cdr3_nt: TGTGGGGTAGGCAGGGGAAGCACTGAAGCTTTCTTT; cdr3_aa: CGVGRGSTEAFF
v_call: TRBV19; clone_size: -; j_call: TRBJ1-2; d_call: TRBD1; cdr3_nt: TGTGCCAGTAGTATGGCCGGACAGGGCTATGGCTACACCTTC; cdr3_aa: CASSMAGQGYGYTF
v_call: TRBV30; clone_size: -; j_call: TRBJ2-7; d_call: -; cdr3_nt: TGTGCCGTACTCCATTATTACGAGCAGTACTTC; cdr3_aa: CAVLHYYEQYF
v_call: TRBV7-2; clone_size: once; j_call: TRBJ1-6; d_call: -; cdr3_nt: TGTGCCAGCAGCTTAAGGGCTTTTTCCTATAATTCACCCCTCCACTTT; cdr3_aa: CASSLRAFSYNSPLHF
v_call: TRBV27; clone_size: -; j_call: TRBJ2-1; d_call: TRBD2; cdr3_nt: TGTGCCAGCAGTGGACTAGCGGGAGGCCAGTTCTTC; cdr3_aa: CASSGLAGGQFF
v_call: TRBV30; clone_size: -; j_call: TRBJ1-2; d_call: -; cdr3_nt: TGTGCCTGGAGTGTACCGGGGGGAGTTGGCTACACCTTC; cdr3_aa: CAWSVPGGVGYTF
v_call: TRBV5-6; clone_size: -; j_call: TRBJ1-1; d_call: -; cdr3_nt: TGTGCCAGCAGCACCCTCGTCCCCGCTGAAGCTTTCTTT; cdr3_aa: CASSTLVPAEAFF
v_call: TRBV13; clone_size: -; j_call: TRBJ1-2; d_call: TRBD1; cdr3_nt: TGTGCCAGCCGACAGGGTACGGCCTATGGCTACACCTTC; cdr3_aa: CASRQGTAYGYTF
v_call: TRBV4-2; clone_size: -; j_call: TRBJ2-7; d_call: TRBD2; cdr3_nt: TGTGCCAGCAGCCACGGAACTAGCGGGGGCTACGAGCAGTACTTC; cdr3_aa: CASSHGTSGGYEQYF
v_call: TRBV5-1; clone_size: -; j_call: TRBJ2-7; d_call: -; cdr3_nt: TGCGCCAGCAGCTTGGAGGCAGGGGATGAGCAGTACTTC; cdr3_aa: CASSLEAGDEQYF
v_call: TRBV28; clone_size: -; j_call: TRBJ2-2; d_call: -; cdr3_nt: TGTGCCAGCAGTTTAAGGGCAGGGGTCGCCGGGGAGCTGTTTTTT; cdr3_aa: CASSLRAGVAGELFF
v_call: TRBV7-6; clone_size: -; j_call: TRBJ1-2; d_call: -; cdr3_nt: TGTGCCAGCAGCTTAGCAATTAGGTTTGGCTACACCTTC; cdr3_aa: CASSLAIRFGYTF
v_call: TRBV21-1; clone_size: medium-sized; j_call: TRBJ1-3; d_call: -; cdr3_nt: TGTGCCAGCAGCGTACGGCGGCCAGGGGGCCCTGGAAACACCATATATTTT; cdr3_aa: CASSVRRPGGPGNTIYF
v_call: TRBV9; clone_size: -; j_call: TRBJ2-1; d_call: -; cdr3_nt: TGTGCCAGCAGCGTAGACGCAGGAGCCTACAATGAGCAGTTCTTC; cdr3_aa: CASSVDAGAYNEQFF
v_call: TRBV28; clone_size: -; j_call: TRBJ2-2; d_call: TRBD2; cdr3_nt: TGTGCCAGCAGTCCCCTGGGGGGAGGGACCGGGGAGCTGTTTTTT; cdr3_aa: CASSPLGGGTGELFF
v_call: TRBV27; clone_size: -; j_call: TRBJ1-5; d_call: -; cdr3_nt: TGTGCCAGCACCTCAGGGAAGTGGCAGCCCCAGCATTTT; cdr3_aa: CASTSGKWQPQHF
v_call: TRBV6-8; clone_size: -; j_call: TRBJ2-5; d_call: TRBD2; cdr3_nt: TGTGCCAGCAGTTACCGTCGGGGGGGGATCCAAGAGACCCAGTACTTC; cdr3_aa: CASSYRRGGIQETQYF
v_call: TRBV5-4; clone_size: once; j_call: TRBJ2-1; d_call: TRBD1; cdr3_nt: TGTGCCAGCAGTTCGGACAGGGAGAATGAGCAGTTCTTC; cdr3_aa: CASSSDRENEQFF
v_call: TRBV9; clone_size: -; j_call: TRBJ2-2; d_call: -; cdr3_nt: TGTGCCAGCAGCGTAGGAATCGGGGAGCTGTTTTTT; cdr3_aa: CASSVGIGELFF
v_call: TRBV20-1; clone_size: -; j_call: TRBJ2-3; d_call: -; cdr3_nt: TGCAGTGCTAGAGCCACAGATACGCAGTATTTT; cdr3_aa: CSARATDTQYF
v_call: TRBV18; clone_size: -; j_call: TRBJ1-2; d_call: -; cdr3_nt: TGTGCCAGCTCACCGTCGGGTGACAGTAATGGCTACACCTTC; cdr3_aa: CASSPSGDSNGYTF
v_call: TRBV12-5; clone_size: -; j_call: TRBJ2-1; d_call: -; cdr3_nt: TGTGCTACTGGAAGGGACAATGAGCAGTTCTTC; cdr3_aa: CATGRDNEQFF
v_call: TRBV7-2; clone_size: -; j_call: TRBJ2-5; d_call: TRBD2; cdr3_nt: TGTGCCAGCAGCTTACTCGGACTAGCGGGCCTAAAGACCCAGTACTTC; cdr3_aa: CASSLLGLAGLKTQYF
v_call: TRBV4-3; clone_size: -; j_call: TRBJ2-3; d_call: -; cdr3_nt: TGCGCCAGCAGCCAAGATCCGCGGTCAAGCACAGATACGCAGTATTTT; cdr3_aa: CASSQDPRSSTDTQYF
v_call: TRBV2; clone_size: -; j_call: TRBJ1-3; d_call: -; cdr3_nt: TGTGCCAGTAAGGACAGCAACTCTGGAAACACCATATATTTT; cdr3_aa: CASKDSNSGNTIYF
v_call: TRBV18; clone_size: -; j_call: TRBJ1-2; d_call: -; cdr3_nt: TGTGCCAGCTCACCGGACAGTAACTATGGCTACACCTTC; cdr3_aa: CASSPDSNYGYTF
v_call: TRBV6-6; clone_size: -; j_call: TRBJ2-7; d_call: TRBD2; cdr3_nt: TGTGCCAGCAGTTACTCTCTAGCGGGGGGGCCTGGAGAGCAGTACTTC; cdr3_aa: CASSYSLAGGPGEQYF
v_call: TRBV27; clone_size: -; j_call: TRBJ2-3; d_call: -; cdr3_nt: TGTGCCACTCGAACCTCCACAGGGAAATACACAGATACGCAGTATTTT; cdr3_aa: CATRTSTGKYTDTQYF
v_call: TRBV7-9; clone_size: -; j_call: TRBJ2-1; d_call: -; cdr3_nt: TGTGCCAGCACCCCGGGATCCCGGCCCCATGAGCAGTTCTTC; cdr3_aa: CASTPGSRPHEQFF
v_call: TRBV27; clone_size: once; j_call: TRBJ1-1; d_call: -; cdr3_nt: TGTGCCAGCAGTTTTGGGCGGGACACAACAACTGAAGCTTTCTTT; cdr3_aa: CASSFGRDTTTEAFF
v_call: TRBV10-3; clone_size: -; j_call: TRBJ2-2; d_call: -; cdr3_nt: TGTGCCATCAGTGGAAAACCACAGGGCCTCTTCCGGGAGCTGTTTTTT; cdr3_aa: CAISGKPQGLFRELFF
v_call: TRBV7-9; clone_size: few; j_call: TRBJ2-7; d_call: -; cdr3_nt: TGTGCCAGCAGCTCAGTCGGCATGGTGTCTCCCTACGAGCAGTACTTC; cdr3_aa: CASSSVGMVSPYEQYF
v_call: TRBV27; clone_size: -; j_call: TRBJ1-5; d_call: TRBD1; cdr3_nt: TGTGCCAGCAGTTTAAGCTTGACAGGGGGCTACAATCAGCCCCAGCATTTT; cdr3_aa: CASSLSLTGGYNQPQHF
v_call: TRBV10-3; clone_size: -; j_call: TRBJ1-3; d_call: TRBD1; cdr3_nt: TGTGCCATCAGCCAGGGGGTATCTGGAAACACCATATATTTT; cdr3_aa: CAISQGVSGNTIYF
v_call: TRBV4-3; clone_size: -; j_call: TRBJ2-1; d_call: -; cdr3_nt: TGCGCCAGCAGCCAAGATAAGATACAGTACAATGAGCAGTTCTTC; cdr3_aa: CASSQDKIQYNEQFF
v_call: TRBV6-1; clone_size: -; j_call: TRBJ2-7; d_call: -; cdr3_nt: TGTGCCAGCAGTAGAGGGACTTCCCCAGGCTACGAGCAGTACTTC; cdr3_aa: CASSRGTSPGYEQYF
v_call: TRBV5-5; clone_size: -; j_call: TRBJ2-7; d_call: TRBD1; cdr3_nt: TGTGCCAGCAGCCTTTTCGCCGGGACAGGGTCCTACGAGCAGTACTTC; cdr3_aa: CASSLFAGTGSYEQYF
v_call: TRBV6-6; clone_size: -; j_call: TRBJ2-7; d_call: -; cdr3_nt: TGTGCCAGCAGTTTTTTAGCGAACGAGCAGTACTTC; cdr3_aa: CASSFLANEQYF
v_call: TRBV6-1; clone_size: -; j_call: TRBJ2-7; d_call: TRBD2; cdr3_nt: TGTGCCAGCAGTGAAGCCTCGCCGGGACTAGCGCCAAGCGAGCAGTACTTC; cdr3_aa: CASSEASPGLAPSEQYF